These 16 T cell receptor beta chains were all obtained from the same sample, sequenced in a study of blood T cell repertoires in COVID-19. TCRdb keeps only in-frame clones here, not all; method: immunoSEQ multiplex PCR. The sample holds hundreds of thousands of clones, 85% to 90% seen once. Material: PBMCs or T cells enriched from blood (not recorded which). The receptors come from a young woman with acute COVID-19.

This clone has only a few counts. The chain carries TRBV14 and TRBJ2-1; a weak D match, TRBD2 (6 bases). This CDR3 contains 13 residues. V was shortened by 1 base and J by 12 bases, with 13 bases between the two germline ends. Germline CDR1 SGHDN, CDR2 FVKESK. The CDR3 loop is CASSQVQLAVQFF. CDR3 DNA: TGTGCCAGCAGCCAAGTTCAACTAGCCGTGCAGTTCTTC.

This clone was detected once. V and J are TRBV7-8 and TRBJ2-5; D might be TRBD2 (6 bases). The V gene lost 10 bases and the J gene lost 5 bases, with 23 bases spanning the gap. Germline assignment: CDR1 SGHVS and CDR2 FQNEAQ. The CDR3 contains 15 residues. In DNA, the CDR3 is TGTGCCACCCGCGGGTCATCGATTGGGGGGGAGACCCAGTACTTC. Encoded protein: CATRGSSIGGETQYF.

The chain carries TRBV28 and TRBJ1-2, with 7 bases that match TRBD1. CDR3 size: 16 residues. V lost 2 bases, J lost 0 bases, and 6 bases stayed unmatched. Germline V gives CDR1 MDHEN, CDR2 SYDVKM. CDR3 residues: CASSLGDSEANYGYTF. The CDR3 DNA reads TGTGCCAGCAGTTTAGGGGACAGTGAAGCTAACTATGGCTACACCTTC.

The gene calls are TRBV2 and TRBJ2-5; the match to TRBD1 covers 8 bases. V gave up 9 bases and J gave up 5 bases; unmatched junction bases: 5. Germline V lookup: CDR1 SNHLY, CDR2 FYNNEI. The CDR3 spans 12 residues. The CDR3 DNA reads TGTGCCAGTCAGACAGGGGCCGAGACCCAGTACTTC. Translated: CASQTGAETQYF.

This clone came up once. The chain uses TRBV4-3 and TRBJ1-2, with 7 bases lining up with TRBD1. Trimming cost V 2 bases and J 7 bases; bases outside gene matches: 10. The CDR3 has 15 amino acids. Germline V gene lookup returns CDR1 LGHNA and CDR2 YSLEER. CDR3 residues: CASSQSTRGTAGYTF. CDR3 DNA sequence: TGCGCCAGCAGCCAAAGCACGCGCGGGACAGCTGGCTACACCTTC.

This clone has just a few counts. This chain connects TRBV4-3 to TRBJ2-3; tentative D call: TRBD2 (6 bases). Germline CDR1 is LGHNA and CDR2 is YSLEER. CDR3 length: 17 residues. With 4 bases removed from V and 3 bases from J, the gap between germline ends came to 20 bases. The CDR3 region is CASSPTRDWFLTDTQYF. CDR3 sequence (DNA): TGCGCCAGCAGCCCAACCCGGGACTGGTTTCTTACAGATACGCAGTATTTT.

The chain links TRBV6-5 to TRBJ1-2; 9 bases are a match to TRBD1. With 0 bases clipped from V and 4 bases from J, the junction kept 3 bases outside the gene matches. This CDR3 spans 15 amino acids. Germline V gene sequence: CDR1 MNHEY, CDR2 SVGAGI. In DNA, the CDR3 is TGTGCCAGCAGTTACTCTTTGGACAGGGGCTATGGCTACACCTTC. Amino acids: CASSYSLDRGYGYTF.

This CDR3 is CASSYSQSRTPYEQYF. For the CDR3, the DNA is TGTGCCAGCAGTTACTCACAGTCGCGGACTCCCTACGAGCAGTACTTC. The V gene is TRBV6-5, the J gene TRBJ2-7, with D possibly TRBD2 on 5 matching bases. The V gene's germline CDR1 is MNHEY and CDR2 SVGAGI. CDR3 size: 16 residues. Between the trimmed V and J ends, which lost 0 bases and 2 bases, there was a span of 14 bases.

V and J are TRBV6-5 and TRBJ2-7; D may be TRBD1 (6 bases). CDR3 length: 15 amino acids. Germline V gives CDR1 MNHEY, CDR2 SVGAGI. Trimming cost V 4 bases and J 2 bases, with 15 bases left between them. CDR3 DNA: TGTGCCAGCAGTTTTGGGACACCTTTCACCTACGAGCAGTACTTC. Translating it yields CASSFGTPFTYEQYF.

The V and J genes are TRBV11-2 and TRBJ2-1, with 14 bases aligning to TRBD2. The ends lost 5 bases at V and 10 bases at J; junction bases unmatched: 4. This CDR3 region has 14 residues. The germline V gene encodes CDR1 SGHAT and CDR2 FQNNGV. This CDR3 reads CASSGLAGGGEQFF. CDR3 coding DNA: TGTGCCAGCAGCGGACTAGCGGGAGGTGGGGAGCAGTTCTTC.

J is TRBJ2-1 and V is TRBV4-1, with D maybe TRBD1 (5 bases). V was trimmed by 2 bases and J by 14 bases, leaving 13 bases between them. Germline V gives CDR1 MGHRA, CDR2 YSYEKL. The CDR3 is 12 residues long. Here the CDR3 reads CASSQPLGVEFF. For the CDR3, the DNA is TGCGCCAGCAGCCAACCCCTAGGGGTGGAGTTCTTC.

This clone was seen only once. V is TRBV27 and J is TRBJ1-2, with 8 bases lining up with TRBD1. CDR1 and CDR2 from the germline V gene are MNHEY and SMNVEV (reference sequence). The CDR3 is 18 amino acids. J was trimmed by 6 bases and V by 9 bases; bases with no gene match: 24. In DNA form, the CDR3 reads TGTGCCAGTCCATCCGGACAGGGAGGATCATCAATGAGGGATGGCTACACCTTC. It encodes CASPSGQGGSSMRDGYTF.

The chain carries TRBV30 and TRBJ1-4; the D is unclear. The CDR3 covers 13 residues. V was trimmed by 2 bases and J by 8 bases, leaving 12 bases between them. In germline, CDR1 is GTSNPN, CDR2 SVGIG (reference sequence). CDR3 bases: TGTGCCTGGAGTCGGATGGCGGGAGAAAAACTGTTTTTT. Translated: CAWSRMAGEKLFF.

The chain joins TRBV4-3 to TRBJ2-3; 7 nucleotides match TRBD1. After removal of 0 bases from V and 4 bases from J, the junction contained 16 bases not matched to a gene. Germline CDR1 is LGHNA and CDR2 is YSLEER. The CDR3 is 19 residues long. CDR3 amino acids: CASSQDAWKGAQSADTQYF. The CDR3 bases are TGCGCCAGCAGCCAAGATGCGTGGAAGGGGGCCCAATCGGCAGATACGCAGTATTTT.

The chain employs TRBV7-3 and TRBJ2-1; 10 nucleotides align to TRBD1. This CDR3 has 16 amino acids. Germline V gene sequence: CDR1 SGHTA, CDR2 FQGTGA. The ends lost 5 bases at V and 7 bases at J; junction bases unmatched: 11. The CDR3 here is CASSRPGQGKENEQFF. CDR3 coding DNA: TGTGCCAGCAGCCGCCCGGGACAGGGGAAGGAAAATGAGCAGTTCTTC. The whole variable domain, remainder taken from reference TRBV7-3 and TRBJ2-1, is GAGVSQTPSNKVTEKGKYVELRCDPISGHTALYWYRQSLGQGPEFLIYFQGTGAADDSGLPNDRFFAVRPEGSVSTLKIQRTERGDSAVYLCASSRPGQGKENEQFFGPGTRLTVL.

This clone has just one count. The CDR3 sequence: CASRKAGTGNQPQHF. The CDR3 DNA follows: TGTGCCAGCAGGAAAGCCGGGACAGGGAATCAGCCCCAGCATTTT. This chain uses TRBV2 with TRBJ1-5; 9 bases agree with TRBD1. V was pared by 6 bases and J by 4 bases, with 7 bases of the junction left unmatched. Per the germline V gene, CDR1 is SNHLY and CDR2 is FYNNEI. The CDR3 has 15 residues.